What follows are 18 T cell receptor beta chains derived from one specimen sequenced in a study of blood T cell repertoires in COVID-19. The data were produced by immunoSEQ multiplex PCR, yet TCRdb's version contains in-frame clones alone and is incomplete. The sample lists 230,000 or so clones; around 75% were seen once. Source material: peripheral blood. The source is a human donor in a cohort sampled during active COVID-19.

This clone was picked up a small number of times. The chain has TRBV5-8 and TRBJ1-1, with TRBD1 identical over 10 bases. Trimming at V came to 4 bases and at J to 8 bases, leaving 11 bases not matched to a gene. In germline, CDR1 is SGHTS, CDR2 YDEGEE. The CDR3 has 15 residues. The CDR3 sequence: CASSHTGQGKREAFF. CDR3 sequence (DNA): TGTGCCAGCAGCCACACGGGACAGGGGAAACGCGAAGCTTTCTTT.

This clone has just one count. Here the CDR3 DNA reads TGTGCCAGCAGTCCTTTGGGGCGGGGAGGTCAGCCCCAGCATTTT. Translation gives CASSPLGRGGQPQHF. This sequence joins TRBV7-9 and TRBJ1-5; D is perhaps TRBD1 (5 bases). The CDR3 loop spans 15 amino acids. V lost 6 bases and J lost 6, with 18 bases in between. Germline CDR1 is SEHNR and CDR2 is FQNEAQ (reference sequence).

This chain uses TRBV7-3 with TRBJ2-3; 8 positions match TRBD2. Germline V lookup: CDR1 SGHTA, CDR2 FQGTGA. The CDR3 spans 17 residues. V lost 0 bases, J lost 4 bases, and 9 bases stayed unmatched. The CDR3 DNA follows: TGTGCCAGCAGCTTAACGGGTGGCGGGAGGACGGCAGATACGCAGTATTTT. Translated, it gives CASSLTGGGRTADTQYF.

The chain's CDR3 is CATAAGLNQPQHF. The CDR3 DNA reads as TGTGCCACCGCCGCAGGGTTAAATCAGCCCCAGCATTTT. This chain uses TRBV24-1 with TRBJ1-5; perhaps TRBD1 as D (5 bases). V lost 9 bases and J 4 bases, leaving 12 bases between the germline ends. Germline assignment: CDR1 KGHDR and CDR2 SFDVKD. This CDR3 has 13 residues.

This rearrangement joins TRBV6-5 to TRBJ2-7, with a possible D match to TRBD1 (6 bases). From germline, CDR1 is MNHEY and CDR2 SVGAGI. The CDR3 has 15 residues. V gave up 5 bases and J gave up 2 bases, with 16 bases separating them. The CDR3 loop reads CASSPLQGRAYEQYF. As DNA, the CDR3 is TGTGCCAGCAGTCCTTTACAGGGTAGGGCCTACGAGCAGTACTTC.

The chain uses TRBV18 and TRBJ2-7; possible D gene TRBD2, 5 bases. V was pared by 1 base and J by 5 bases, with 12 bases between. The CDR3 runs to 14 residues. CDR1 KGHSH and CDR2 LQKENI come from the germline V gene. The CDR3 coding sequence is TGTGCCAGCTCACCACTTAGTTACGGGGACGAGCAGTACTTC. Translation gives CASSPLSYGDEQYF.

The chain couples TRBV7-9 to TRBJ2-3, with TRBD1 identical over 11 bases. Germline CDR1 SEHNR, CDR2 FQNEAQ (reference sequence). V lost 3 bases to trimming and J lost 5 bases; unmatched junction nucleotides: 4. The CDR3 covers 15 residues. CDR3 DNA: TGTGCCAGCAGCTTCGGGACAGGGGGTTTAGATACGCAGTATTTT. The encoded protein is CASSFGTGGLDTQYF.

The chain recombines TRBV18 with TRBJ1-3; 10 bases line up with TRBD1. The ends lost 5 bases at V and 4 bases at J; junction bases unmatched: 11. The CDR3 covers 17 residues. CDR1 is KGHSH, CDR2 LQKENI, per germline. CDR3 DNA sequence: TGTGCCAGCTCATCGTCATCTCCGGGACAGGGGGGAAACACCATATATTTT. Its protein is CASSSSSPGQGGNTIYF.

The J gene is TRBJ2-7, the V gene TRBV28; TRBD2 agrees at 9 bases. CDR1 is MDHEN, CDR2 SYDVKM, per germline. The CDR3 extends over 16 amino acids. J gave up 3 bases and V 6 bases, and 12 bases lay outside the gene matches. DNA of the CDR3: TGTGCCAGCAGCACAGGGCGACTAGCGGTCCTCTACGAGCAGTACTTC. It is translated as CASSTGRLAVLYEQYF.

J is TRBJ2-5 and V is TRBV3-1 (or the pseudogene TRBV3-2); D perhaps matches TRBD2 (6 bases). The V gene's germline CDR1 is LGHDT and CDR2 YNNKEL (reference sequence). CDR3 size: 12 residues. Trimming removed 8 bases at V and 3 bases at J, with 10 bases between. CDR3 coding DNA: TGTGCCAGCCTCGGCGGGAAAGAGACCCAGTACTTC. Translated: CASLGGKETQYF.

V usage is TRBV9 and J usage is TRBJ2-2; 8 bases fit TRBD1. With 2 bases clipped from V and 1 base from J, the junction kept 1 base outside the gene matches. Germline V gene lookup returns CDR1 SGDLS and CDR2 YYNGEE. This CDR3 contains 15 residues. The CDR3 region is CASSVTGGNTGELFF. CDR3 in DNA: TGTGCCAGCAGCGTTACAGGGGGGAACACCGGGGAGCTGTTTTTT.

This sequence joins TRBV24-1 and TRBJ2-1; 9 bases match TRBD2. V dropped 4 bases and J dropped 6; count of bases not matched to a gene: 9. CDR1 and CDR2 (germline): KGHDR, SFDVKD. CDR3 size: 16 residues. The CDR3 sequence is CATSDPRGREGNEQFF. The CDR3 coding sequence is TGTGCCACCAGTGACCCCCGCGGGCGGGAGGGCAATGAGCAGTTCTTC.

The J gene is TRBJ2-3, the V gene TRBV6-2 or TRBV6-3, with 14 bases aligning to TRBD2. The CDR3 loop spans 19 amino acids. Germline V gene lookup returns CDR1 MNHEY and CDR2 SVGEGT. The V segment lost 2 bases and the J segment 4 bases; nucleotides outside the gene matches: 11. The CDR3 region has the DNA TGTGCCAGCAGTTACCCCACGACGGGACTAGCGGGAGTGTCAGATACGCAGTATTTT. Its translation is CASSYPTTGLAGVSDTQYF.

The chain couples TRBV11-2 to TRBJ2-1; D may be TRBD1 (7 bases). From germline, CDR1 is SGHAT and CDR2 FQNNGV. V lost 6 bases, J lost 4 bases, and 16 bases lay in between. CDR3 size: 15 residues. CDR3 sequence (DNA): TGTGCCAGCAGGAGCCAGGGGGGTATATACAATGAGCAGTTCTTC. Translating it yields CASRSQGGIYNEQFF.

This clone was observed a few times. The CDR3 protein is CASSPRRGHEFSYEQYF. Here the CDR3 DNA reads TGTGCCAGCAGCCCGCGAAGGGGACACGAATTCTCCTACGAGCAGTACTTC. The J gene is TRBJ2-7, the V gene TRBV7-9; possible D gene TRBD1, 6 bases. Trimming pared 5 bases from V and 0 bases from J, leaving 20 bases between. This CDR3 is built from 17 residues. Germline CDR1 reads SEHNR; CDR2 reads FQNEAQ (reference sequence).

Only a few counts were recorded for this clone. V gene TRBV3-1 (or the pseudogene TRBV3-2) combines with J gene TRBJ1-6; no clear D. The CDR3 spans 14 residues. The germline CDR1 and CDR2 sequences are LGHDT and YNNKEL (reference sequence). V was pared by 1 base and J by 7 bases, with 8 bases between. CDR3 nucleotides: TGTGCCAGCAGCCAAGCCCCCGGGAATTCACCCCTCCACTTT. Translated, it gives CASSQAPGNSPLHF.

As regards this clone: Other DNA sequences in this sample translate to the same CDR3. The J gene is TRBJ2-7, the V gene TRBV28, with TRBD2 identical over 9 bases. The CDR3 is 16 residues long. Germline loops: CDR1 MDHEN, CDR2 SYDVKM. Trimming at V came to 3 bases and at J to 1 base, leaving 7 bases not matched to a gene. The CDR3 region is CASSLLGLAGSYEQYF. The CDR3 region has the DNA TGTGCCAGCAGTTTGTTAGGGCTAGCGGGATCCTACGAGCAGTACTTC.

The chain recombines TRBV9 with TRBJ2-1; TRBD2 might be the D (6 bases). The germline V gene encodes CDR1 SGDLS and CDR2 YYNGEE. V was shortened by 0 bases and J by 4 bases, with 23 bases between the two germline ends. CDR3 length: 19 amino acids. Here the CDR3 reads CASSVGSSADISGYNEQFF. CDR3 nucleotides: TGTGCCAGCAGCGTAGGGTCTAGCGCTGATATCTCCGGGTACAATGAGCAGTTCTTC.